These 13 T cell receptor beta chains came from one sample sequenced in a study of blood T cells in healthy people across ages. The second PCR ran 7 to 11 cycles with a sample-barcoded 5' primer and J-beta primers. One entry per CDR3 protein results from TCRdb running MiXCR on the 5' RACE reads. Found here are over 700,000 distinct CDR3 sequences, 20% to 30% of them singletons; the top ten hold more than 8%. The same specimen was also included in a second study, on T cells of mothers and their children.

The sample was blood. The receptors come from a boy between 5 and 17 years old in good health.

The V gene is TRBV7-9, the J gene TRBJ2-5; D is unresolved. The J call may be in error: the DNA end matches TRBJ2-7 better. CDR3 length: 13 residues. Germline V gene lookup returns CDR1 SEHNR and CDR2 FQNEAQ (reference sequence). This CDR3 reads CASSPNSGYEQYF. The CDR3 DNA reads TGTGCCAGCAGCCCCAATAGTGGTTACGAGCAGTACTTC.

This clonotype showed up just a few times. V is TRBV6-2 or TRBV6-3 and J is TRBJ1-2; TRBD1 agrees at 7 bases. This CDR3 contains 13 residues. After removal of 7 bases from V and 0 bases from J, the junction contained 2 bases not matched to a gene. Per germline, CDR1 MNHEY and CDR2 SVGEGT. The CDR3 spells CASTDRSNYGYTF. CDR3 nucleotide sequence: TGTGCCAGCACGGACAGGTCTAACTATGGCTACACCTTC.

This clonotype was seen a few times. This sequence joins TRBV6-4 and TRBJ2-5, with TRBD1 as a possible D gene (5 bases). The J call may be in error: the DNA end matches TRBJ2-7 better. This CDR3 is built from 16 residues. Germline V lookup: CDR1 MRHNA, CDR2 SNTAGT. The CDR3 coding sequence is TGTGCCAGCAGTGACTACTTTAGACAGAACTTCGACGAGCAGTACTTC. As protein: CASSDYFRQNFDEQYF.

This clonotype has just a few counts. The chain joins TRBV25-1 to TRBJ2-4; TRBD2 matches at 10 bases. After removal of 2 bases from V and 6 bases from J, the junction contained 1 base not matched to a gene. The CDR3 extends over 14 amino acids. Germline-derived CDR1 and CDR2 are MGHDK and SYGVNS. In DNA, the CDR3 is TGTGCCAGCAGTGAAGTAGCGGGAGGAAACATTCAGTACTTC. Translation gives CASSEVAGGNIQYF.

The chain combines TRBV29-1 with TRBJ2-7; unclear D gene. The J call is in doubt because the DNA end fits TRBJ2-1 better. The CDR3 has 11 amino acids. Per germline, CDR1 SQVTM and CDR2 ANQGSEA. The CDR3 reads CNATTGNEQFF. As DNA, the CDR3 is TGCAACGCCACGACGGGCAATGAGCAGTTCTTC.

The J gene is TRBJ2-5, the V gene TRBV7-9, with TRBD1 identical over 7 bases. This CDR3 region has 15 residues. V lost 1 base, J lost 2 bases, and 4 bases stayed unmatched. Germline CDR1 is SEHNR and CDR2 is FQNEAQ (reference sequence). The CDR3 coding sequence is TGTGCCAGCAGCTTAGTAGACAGGGAGCAAGAGACCCAGTACTTC. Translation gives CASSLVDREQETQYF.

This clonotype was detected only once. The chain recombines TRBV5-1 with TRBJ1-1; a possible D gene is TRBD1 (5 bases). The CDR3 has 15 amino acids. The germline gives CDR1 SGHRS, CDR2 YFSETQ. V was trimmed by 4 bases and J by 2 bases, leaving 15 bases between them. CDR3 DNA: TGCGCCAGCAGCCTCGCCTCCCAGGGAAACACTGAAGCTTTCTTT. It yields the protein CASSLASQGNTEAFF.

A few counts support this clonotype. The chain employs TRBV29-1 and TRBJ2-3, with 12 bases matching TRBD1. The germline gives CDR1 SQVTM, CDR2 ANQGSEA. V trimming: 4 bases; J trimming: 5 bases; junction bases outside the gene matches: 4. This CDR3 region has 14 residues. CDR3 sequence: CSVGGQGAIDTQYF. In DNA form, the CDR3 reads TGCAGCGTTGGGGGACAGGGGGCGATAGATACGCAGTATTTT.

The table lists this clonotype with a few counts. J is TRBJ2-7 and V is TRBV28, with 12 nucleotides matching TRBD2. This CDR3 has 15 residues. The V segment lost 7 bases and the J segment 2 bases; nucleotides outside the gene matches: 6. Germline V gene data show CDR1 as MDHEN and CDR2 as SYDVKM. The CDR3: CASIPRLAGAYEQYF. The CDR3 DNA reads TGTGCCAGCATCCCCCGACTAGCGGGAGCCTACGAGCAGTACTTC.

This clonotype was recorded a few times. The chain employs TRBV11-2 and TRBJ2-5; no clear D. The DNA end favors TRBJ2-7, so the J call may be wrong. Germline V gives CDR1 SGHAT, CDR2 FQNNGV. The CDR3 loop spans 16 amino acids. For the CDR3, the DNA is TGTGCCAGCAGCTCCCTTATTGGGTTAGGGTCTGGCGAGCAGTACTTC. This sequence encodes CASSSLIGLGSGEQYF.

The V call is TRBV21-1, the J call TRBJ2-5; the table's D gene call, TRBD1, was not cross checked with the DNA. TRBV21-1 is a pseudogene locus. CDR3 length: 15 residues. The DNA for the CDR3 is TGTGCCAGCAGCACCCCGTGTCACAACCAAGAGACCCAGTACTTC. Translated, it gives CASSTPCHNQETQYF.

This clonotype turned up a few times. The CDR3 reads CASSQDGGGSDLQFF. The CDR3 coding sequence is TGCGCCAGCAGCCAAGACGGTGGAGGTAGCGACCTGCAGTTCTTC. This chain links TRBV4-1 with TRBJ2-1, with D maybe TRBD2 (5 bases). V lost 0 bases to trimming and J lost 12 bases, with 18 bases between them. CDR1 MGHRA and CDR2 YSYEKL come from the germline V gene. CDR3 size: 15 residues.

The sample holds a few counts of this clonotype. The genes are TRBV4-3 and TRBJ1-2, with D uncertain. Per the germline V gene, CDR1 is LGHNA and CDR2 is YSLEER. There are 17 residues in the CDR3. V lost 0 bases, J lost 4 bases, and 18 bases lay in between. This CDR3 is CASSQDRAGGNFYGYTF. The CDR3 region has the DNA TGCGCCAGCAGCCAAGATCGGGCAGGAGGAAACTTCTATGGCTACACCTTC.